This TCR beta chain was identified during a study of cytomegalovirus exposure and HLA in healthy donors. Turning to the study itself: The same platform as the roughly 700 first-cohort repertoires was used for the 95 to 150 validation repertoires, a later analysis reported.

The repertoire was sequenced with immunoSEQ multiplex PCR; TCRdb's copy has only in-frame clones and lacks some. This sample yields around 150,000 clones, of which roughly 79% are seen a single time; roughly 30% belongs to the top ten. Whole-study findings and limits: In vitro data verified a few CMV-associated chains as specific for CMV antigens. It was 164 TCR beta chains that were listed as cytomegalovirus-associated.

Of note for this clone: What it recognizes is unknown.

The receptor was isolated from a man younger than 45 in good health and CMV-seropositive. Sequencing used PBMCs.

The CDR3 DNA is TGTGCCAGCAGTTACAGGGGGCTGGACATTCAGTACTTC. Translated: CASSYRGLDIQYF. The V gene is TRBV2, the J gene TRBJ2-4, with 9 nucleotides matching TRBD1. Unmatched junction bases numbered 4, after V lost 5 bases and J lost 8 bases. The CDR3 has 13 amino acids. Per the germline V gene, CDR1 is SNHLY and CDR2 is FYNNEI.